This T cell receptor beta chain was sequenced in a study of blood T cells in healthy people across ages. The CDR3 is 15 amino acids. In germline, CDR1 is SGHAT, CDR2 FQNNGV. The J segment lost 5 bases and the V segment lost 8 bases, leaving 15 bases of the junction unmatched. Combining a sample-barcoded 5' primer with a J-beta primer mix, a second PCR ran for roughly 7 to 12 cycles. TCRdb re-called the 5' RACE reads with MiXCR, one entry per CDR3 protein. Of more than 650,000 distinct CDR3 sequences in the sample, about 48% were seen once. The material sequenced was blood. This clonotype originated in a man at least 80 years old in good health. This chain uses TRBV11-2 with TRBJ2-7; the match to TRBD1 covers 7 bases. The CDR3 DNA is TGTGCCAGCCGACCATTCGACAGGGCCGGGGACGAGCAGTACTTC. Translating it yields CASRPFDRAGDEQYF.